This TCR beta chain is drawn from a study of cytomegalovirus exposure and HLA in healthy donors. Study background: The roughly 120 validation repertoires, a later analysis reported, used the same platform as the approximately 630 first-cohort repertoires.

Study-wide points: There were some 150 TCR beta chains listed as cytomegalovirus-associated. In vitro assays verified that three CMV-associated chains recognized CMV antigens specifically.

Trimming took 5 bases from V and 5 from J; bases not matched to a gene: 11. Germline CDR1 MNHNY, CDR2 SVGAGI (reference sequence). The CDR3 spans 15 residues. This table comes from immunoSEQ multiplex PCR, and its TCRdb copy is limited to in-frame clones, with some not included. The table lists roughly 150,000 clones, approximately 94% of them singletons. To note about this clone: Its antigen is undetermined.

This clonotype was sampled from a man aged 18 to 30 in good health and CMV-seropositive. Sequencing input: PBMCs. J is TRBJ2-5 and V is TRBV6-6; 7 bases agree with TRBD1. The DNA of the CDR3 is TGTGCCAGCAGTCCCTCAGGGGCACAGGGGGAGACCCAGTACTTC. It encodes CASSPSGAQGETQYF.